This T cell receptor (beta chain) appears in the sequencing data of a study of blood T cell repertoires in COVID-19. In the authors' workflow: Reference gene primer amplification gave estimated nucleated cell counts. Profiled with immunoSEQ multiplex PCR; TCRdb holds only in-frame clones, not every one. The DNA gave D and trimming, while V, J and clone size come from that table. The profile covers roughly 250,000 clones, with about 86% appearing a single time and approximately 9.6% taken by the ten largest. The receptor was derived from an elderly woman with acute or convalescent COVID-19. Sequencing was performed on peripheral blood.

Here the CDR3 reads CAISDPDILYGYTF. The DNA of the CDR3 is TGTGCCATCAGTGATCCGGACATCCTCTATGGCTACACCTTC. This rearrangement joins TRBV10-3 to TRBJ1-2, with D possibly TRBD1 on 5 matching bases. The germline CDR1 and CDR2 sequences are ENHRY and SYGVKD. This CDR3 region has 14 residues. V lost 3 bases and J 4 bases, leaving 12 bases between the germline ends.